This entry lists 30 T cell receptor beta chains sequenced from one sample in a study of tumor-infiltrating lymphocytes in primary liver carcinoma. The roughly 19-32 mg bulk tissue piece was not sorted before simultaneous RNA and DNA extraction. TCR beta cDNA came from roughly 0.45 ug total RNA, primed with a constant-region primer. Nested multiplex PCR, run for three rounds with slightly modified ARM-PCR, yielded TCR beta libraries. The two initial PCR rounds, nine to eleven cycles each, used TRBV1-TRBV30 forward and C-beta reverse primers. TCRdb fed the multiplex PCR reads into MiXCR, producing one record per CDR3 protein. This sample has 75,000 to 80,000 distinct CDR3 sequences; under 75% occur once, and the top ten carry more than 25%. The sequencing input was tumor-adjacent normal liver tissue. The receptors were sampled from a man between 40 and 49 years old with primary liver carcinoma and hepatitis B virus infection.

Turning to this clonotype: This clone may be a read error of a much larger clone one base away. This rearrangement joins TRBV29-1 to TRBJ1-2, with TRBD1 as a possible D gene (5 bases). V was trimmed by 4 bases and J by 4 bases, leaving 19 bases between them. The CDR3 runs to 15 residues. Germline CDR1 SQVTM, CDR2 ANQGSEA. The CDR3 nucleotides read TGCAGCGTTGGGCAGGGCTGGGGCACGGGCTATGGCTACACCTTC. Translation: CSVGQGWGTGYGYTF.

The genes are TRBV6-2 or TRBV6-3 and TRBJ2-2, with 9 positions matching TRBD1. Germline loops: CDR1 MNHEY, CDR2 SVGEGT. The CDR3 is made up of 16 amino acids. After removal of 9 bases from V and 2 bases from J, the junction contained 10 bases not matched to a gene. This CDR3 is CASSTQGAPNTGELFF. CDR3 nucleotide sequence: TGTGCCAGTAGTACACAGGGGGCGCCCAACACCGGGGAGCTGTTTTTT.

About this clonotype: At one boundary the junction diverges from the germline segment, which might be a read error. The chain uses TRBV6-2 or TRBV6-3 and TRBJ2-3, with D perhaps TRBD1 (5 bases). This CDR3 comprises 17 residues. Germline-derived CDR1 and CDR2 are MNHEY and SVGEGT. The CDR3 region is CASTYFPLGPGTDTQYF. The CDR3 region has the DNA TGTGCCAGCACTTACTTCCCTTTGGGGCCTGGCACAGATACGCAGTATTTT.

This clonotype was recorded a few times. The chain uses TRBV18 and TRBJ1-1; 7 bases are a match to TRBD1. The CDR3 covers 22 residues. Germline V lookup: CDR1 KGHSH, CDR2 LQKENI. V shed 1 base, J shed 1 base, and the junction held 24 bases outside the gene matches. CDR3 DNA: TGTGCCAGCTCACCACTAGGGAGTCAGGGGGATGGGGTCCAATCTCCGAACACTGAAGCTTTCTTT. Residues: CASSPLGSQGDGVQSPNTEAFF. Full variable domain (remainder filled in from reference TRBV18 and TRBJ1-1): NAGVMQNPRHLVRRRGQEARLRCSPMKGHSHVYWYRQLPEEGLKFMVYLQKENIIDESGMPKERFSAEFPKEGPSILRIQQVVRGDSAAYFCASSPLGSQGDGVQSPNTEAFFGQGTRLTVV.

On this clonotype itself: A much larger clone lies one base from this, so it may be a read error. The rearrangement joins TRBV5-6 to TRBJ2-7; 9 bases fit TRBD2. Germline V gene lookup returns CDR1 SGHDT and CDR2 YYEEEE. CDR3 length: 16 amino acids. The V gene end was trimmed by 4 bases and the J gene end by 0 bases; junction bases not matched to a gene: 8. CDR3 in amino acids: CASSNTLREGSYEQYF. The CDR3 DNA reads TGTGCCAGCAGCAATACTTTGCGGGAGGGCTCCTACGAGCAGTACTTC. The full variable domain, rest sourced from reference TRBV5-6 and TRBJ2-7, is DAGVTQSPTHLIKTRGQQVTLRCSPKSGHDTVSWYQQALGQGPQFIFQYYEEEERQRGNFPDRFSGHQFPNYSSELNVNALLLGDSALYLCASSNTLREGSYEQYFGPGTRLTVT.

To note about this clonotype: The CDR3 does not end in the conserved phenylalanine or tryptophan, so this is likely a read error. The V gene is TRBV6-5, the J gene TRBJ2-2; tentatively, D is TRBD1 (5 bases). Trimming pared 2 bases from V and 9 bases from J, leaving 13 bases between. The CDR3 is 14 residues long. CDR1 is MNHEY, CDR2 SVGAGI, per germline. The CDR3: CASSYRGTGRELFI. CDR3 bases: TGTGCCAGCAGTTACCGCGGAACAGGAAGGGAGCTGTTTATT.

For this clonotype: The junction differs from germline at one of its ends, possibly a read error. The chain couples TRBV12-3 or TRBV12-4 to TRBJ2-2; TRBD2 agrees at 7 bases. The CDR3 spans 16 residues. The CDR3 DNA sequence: TGTGCCAGCAGTTTATTCCTAGCGGAAGCCACCGGGGAGCTGTTTTTC. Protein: CASSLFLAEATGELFF.

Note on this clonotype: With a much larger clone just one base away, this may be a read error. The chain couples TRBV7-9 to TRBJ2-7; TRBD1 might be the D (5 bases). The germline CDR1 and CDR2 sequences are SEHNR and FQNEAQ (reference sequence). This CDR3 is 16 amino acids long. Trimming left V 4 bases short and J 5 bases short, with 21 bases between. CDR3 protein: CASSSPTGLGLDEQYF. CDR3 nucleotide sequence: TGTGCCAGCAGCTCACCTACTGGCTTGGGGCTTGACGAGCAGTACTTC. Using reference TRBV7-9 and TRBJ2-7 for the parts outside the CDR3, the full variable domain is DTGVSQNPRHKITKRGQNVTFRCDPISEHNRLYWYRQTLGQGPEFLTYFQNEAQLEKSRLLSDRFSAERPKGSFSTLEIQRTEQGDSAMYLCASSSPTGLGLDEQYFGPGTRLTVT.

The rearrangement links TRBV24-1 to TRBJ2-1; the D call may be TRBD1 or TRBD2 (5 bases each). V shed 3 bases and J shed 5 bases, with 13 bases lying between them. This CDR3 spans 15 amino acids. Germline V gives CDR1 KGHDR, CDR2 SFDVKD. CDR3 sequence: CATSDIQGVNNEQFF. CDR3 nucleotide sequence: TGTGCCACCAGTGATATTCAGGGAGTGAACAATGAGCAGTTCTTC.

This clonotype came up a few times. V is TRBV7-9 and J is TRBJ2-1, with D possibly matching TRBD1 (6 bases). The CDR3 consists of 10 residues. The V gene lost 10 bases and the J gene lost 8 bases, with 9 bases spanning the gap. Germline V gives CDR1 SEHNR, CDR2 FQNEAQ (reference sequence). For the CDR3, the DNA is TGTGCCAACGGGACATATGAGCAGTTCTTC. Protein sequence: CANGTYEQFF. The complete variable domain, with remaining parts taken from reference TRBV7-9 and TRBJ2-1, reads DTGVSQNPRHKITKRGQNVTFRCDPISEHNRLYWYRQTLGQGPEFLTYFQNEAQLEKSRLLSDRFSAERPKGSFSTLEIQRTEQGDSAMYLCANGTYEQFFGPGTRLTVL.

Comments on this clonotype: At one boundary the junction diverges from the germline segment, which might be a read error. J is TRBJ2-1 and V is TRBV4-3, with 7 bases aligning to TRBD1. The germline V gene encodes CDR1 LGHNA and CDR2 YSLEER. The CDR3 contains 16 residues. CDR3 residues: CVSSQDRTGADNEQFF. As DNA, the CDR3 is TGCGTCAGCAGCCAAGATAGGACAGGAGCCGACAATGAGCAGTTCTTC.

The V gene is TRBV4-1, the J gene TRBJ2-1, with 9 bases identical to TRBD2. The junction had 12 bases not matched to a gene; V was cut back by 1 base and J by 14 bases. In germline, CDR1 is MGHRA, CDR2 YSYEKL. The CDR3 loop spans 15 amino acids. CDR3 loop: CASSQGTGGGAFEFF. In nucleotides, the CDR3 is TGCGCCAGCAGCCAAGGGACTGGCGGGGGGGCCTTCGAGTTCTTC.

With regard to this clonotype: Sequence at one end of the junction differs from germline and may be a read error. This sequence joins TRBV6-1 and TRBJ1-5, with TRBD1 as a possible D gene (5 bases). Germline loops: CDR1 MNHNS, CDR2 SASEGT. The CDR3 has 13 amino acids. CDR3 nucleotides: TGTGCCGGCAGTGTTGGGGGGGATCAGCCCCAGCGTTTT. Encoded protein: CAGSVGGDQPQRF.

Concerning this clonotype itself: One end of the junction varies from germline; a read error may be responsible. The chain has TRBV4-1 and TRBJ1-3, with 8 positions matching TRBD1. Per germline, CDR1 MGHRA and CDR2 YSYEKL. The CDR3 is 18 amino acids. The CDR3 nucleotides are TGCACCAGCAGCCAACCGGGACAGGAGTCGGGCACTGGAAACACCATATATTTT. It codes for CTSSQPGQESGTGNTIYF.

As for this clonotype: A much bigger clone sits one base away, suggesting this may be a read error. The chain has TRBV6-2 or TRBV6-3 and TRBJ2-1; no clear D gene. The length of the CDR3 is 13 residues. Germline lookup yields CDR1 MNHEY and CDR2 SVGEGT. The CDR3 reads CATSTTPVGEQFF. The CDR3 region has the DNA TGTGCCACCAGTACCACCCCAGTAGGTGAGCAGTTCTTC.

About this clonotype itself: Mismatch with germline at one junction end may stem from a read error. The CDR3: CAGTPRWGQGFGYIF. As DNA, the CDR3 is TGTGCCGGCACCCCAAGGTGGGGACAGGGGTTTGGTTACATCTTC. The J gene is TRBJ1-2, the V gene TRBV11-2; TRBD1 agrees at 10 bases. The CDR3 has 15 residues. Germline V CDR1 and CDR2: SGHAT, FQNNGV.

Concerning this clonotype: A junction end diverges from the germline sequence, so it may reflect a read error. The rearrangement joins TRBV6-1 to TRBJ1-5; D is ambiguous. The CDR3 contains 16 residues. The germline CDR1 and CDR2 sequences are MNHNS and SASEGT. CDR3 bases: TGTGCCAACAGTGAAGCCGGGAGGATCCATAATCAGCCCCAGCATTTT. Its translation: CANSEAGRIHNQPQHF.

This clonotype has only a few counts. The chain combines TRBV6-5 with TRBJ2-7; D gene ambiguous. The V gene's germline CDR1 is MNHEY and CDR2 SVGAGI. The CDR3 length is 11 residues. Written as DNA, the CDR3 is TGTGTCAGTAGTTCGGGTCGCGAGCAGTACTTC. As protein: CVSSSGREQYF.

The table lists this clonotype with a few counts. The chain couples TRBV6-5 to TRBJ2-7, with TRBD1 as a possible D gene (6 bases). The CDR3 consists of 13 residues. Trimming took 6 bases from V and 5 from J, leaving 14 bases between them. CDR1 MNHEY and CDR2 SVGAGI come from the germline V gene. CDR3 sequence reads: CASRRDMGHEQYF. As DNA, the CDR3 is TGTGCCAGCAGAAGGGACATGGGACACGAGCAGTACTTC.

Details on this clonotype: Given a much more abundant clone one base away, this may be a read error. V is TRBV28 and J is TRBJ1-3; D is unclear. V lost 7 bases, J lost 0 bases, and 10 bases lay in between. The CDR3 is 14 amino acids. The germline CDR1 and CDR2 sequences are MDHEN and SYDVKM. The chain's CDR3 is CASNSPNSGNTIYF. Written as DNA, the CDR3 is TGTGCCAGCAATTCACCGAACTCTGGAAACACCATATATTTT.

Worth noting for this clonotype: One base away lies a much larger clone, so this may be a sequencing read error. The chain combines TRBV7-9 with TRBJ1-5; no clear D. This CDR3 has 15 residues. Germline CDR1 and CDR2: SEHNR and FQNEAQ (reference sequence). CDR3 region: CSSSTGEGGRQPQHF. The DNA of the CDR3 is TGTTCCAGCAGTACCGGGGAGGGTGGCCGTCAGCCCCAGCATTTT. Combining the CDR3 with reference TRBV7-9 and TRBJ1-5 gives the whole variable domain DTGVSQNPRHKITKRGQNVTFRCDPISEHNRLYWYRQTLGQGPEFLTYFQNEAQLEKSRLLSDRFSAERPKGSFSTLEIQRTEQGDSAMYLCSSSTGEGGRQPQHFGDGTRLSIL.

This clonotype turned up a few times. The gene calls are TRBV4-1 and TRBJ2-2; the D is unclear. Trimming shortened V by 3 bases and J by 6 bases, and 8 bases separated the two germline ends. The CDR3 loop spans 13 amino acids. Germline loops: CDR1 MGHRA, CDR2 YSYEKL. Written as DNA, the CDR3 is TGCGCCAGCAGCCACCCCGTAGCCGGGGAGCTGTTTTTT. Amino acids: CASSHPVAGELFF.

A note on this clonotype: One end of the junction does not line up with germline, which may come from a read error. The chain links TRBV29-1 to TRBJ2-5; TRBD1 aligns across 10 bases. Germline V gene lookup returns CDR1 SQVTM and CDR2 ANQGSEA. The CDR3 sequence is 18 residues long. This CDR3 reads CNVGLVSSGQGPEETQYF. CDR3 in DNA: TGCAACGTTGGGTTGGTCAGTTCGGGACAGGGGCCCGAGGAGACCCAGTACTTC.

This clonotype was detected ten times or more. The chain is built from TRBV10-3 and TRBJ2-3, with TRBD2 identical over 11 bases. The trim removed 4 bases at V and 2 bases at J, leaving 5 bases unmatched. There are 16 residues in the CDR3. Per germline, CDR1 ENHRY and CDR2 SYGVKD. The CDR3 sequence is CAISAGLAVPTDTQYF. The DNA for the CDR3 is TGTGCCATCAGTGCGGGACTAGCGGTACCCACAGATACGCAGTATTTT.

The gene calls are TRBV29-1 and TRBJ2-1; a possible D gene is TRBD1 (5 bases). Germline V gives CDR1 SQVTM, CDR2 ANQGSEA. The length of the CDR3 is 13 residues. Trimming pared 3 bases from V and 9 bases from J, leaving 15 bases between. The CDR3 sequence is CSVEGPANSEQFF. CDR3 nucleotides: TGCAGCGTTGAGGGGCCAGCGAACAGTGAGCAGTTCTTC.

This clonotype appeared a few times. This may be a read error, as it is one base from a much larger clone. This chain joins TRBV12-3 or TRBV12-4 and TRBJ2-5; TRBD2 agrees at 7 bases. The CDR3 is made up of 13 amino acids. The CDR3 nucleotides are TGTGCCGGCAGCCGAAGCGGGACAGAGACCCAGTACTTC. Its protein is CAGSRSGTETQYF.

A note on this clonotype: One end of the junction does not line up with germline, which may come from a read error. The CDR3 sequence is CSVGMGGMNTDAFF. CDR3 bases: TGCAGCGTTGGGATGGGAGGGATGAACACTGATGCTTTCTTT. The gene calls are TRBV29-1 and TRBJ1-1; D is unresolved. The CDR3 has 14 amino acids. Looked up from germline, CDR1 is SQVTM and CDR2 is ANQGSEA.

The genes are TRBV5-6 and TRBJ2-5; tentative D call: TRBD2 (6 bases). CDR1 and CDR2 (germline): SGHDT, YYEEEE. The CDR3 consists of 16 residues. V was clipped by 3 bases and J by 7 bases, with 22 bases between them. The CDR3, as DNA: TGTGCCAGCAGCTCCTGGGGCTATAGCGAGGGAGGGACCCAGTACTTC. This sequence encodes CASSSWGYSEGGTQYF.

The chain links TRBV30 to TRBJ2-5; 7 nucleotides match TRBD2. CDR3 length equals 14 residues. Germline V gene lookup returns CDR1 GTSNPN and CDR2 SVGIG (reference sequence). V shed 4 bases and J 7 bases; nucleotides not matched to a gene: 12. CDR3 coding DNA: TGTGCCTGGATTCGACGGCGGGAGATAGGGACCCAGTACTTC. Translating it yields CAWIRRREIGTQYF.

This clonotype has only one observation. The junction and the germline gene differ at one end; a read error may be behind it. The CDR3: CVSNSLGTSGGNEQFF. The CDR3 DNA reads TGTGTCAGCAACTCCTTAGGGACTAGCGGCGGGAATGAGCAGTTCTTC. This chain uses TRBV5-5 with TRBJ2-1, with 11 bases matching TRBD2. The CDR3 loop spans 16 amino acids. Germline V lookup: CDR1 SGHKS, CDR2 YYEKEE (reference sequence).